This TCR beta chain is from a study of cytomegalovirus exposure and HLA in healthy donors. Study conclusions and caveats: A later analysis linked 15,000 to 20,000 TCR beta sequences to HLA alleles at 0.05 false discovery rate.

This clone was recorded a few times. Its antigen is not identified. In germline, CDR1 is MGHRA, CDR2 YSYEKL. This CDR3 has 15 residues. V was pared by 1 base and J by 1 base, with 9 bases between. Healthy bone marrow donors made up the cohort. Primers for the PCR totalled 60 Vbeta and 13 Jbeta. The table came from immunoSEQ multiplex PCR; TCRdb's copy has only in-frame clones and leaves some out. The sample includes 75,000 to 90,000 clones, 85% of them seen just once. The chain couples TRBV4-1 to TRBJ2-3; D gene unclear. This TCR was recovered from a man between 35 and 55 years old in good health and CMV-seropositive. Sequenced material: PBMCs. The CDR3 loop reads CASSQGSFRTDTQYF. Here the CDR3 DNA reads TGCGCCAGCAGCCAAGGGAGTTTTCGCACAGATACGCAGTATTTT.